The 24 T cell receptor beta chains presented below share a single source sample, sequenced in a study of blood T cell repertoires in COVID-19. Using immunoSEQ multiplex PCR, the repertoire was profiled, and TCRdb retains in-frame clones only, with some absent. The data contain about 140,000 clones, around 80% of them seen just once; the ten biggest clones take up over 15%. Sequenced input: peripheral blood. The receptors derive from a man aged 50 to 59 with acute or convalescent COVID-19.

The J gene is TRBJ2-3, the V gene TRBV5-4; weak D call: TRBD1 (5 bases). This CDR3 contains 14 residues. V was cut by 3 bases and J by 2 bases, with 10 bases left in between. The germline V gene encodes CDR1 SGHNT and CDR2 YYREEE (reference sequence). CDR3 sequence (DNA): TGTGCCAGCAGCTCAAAGACAGACACAGATACGCAGTATTTT. Translating it yields CASSSKTDTDTQYF.

A few counts support this clone. The chain combines TRBV18 with TRBJ2-7; D perhaps matches TRBD2 (6 bases). The CDR3 covers 13 residues. Germline assignment: CDR1 KGHSH and CDR2 LQKENI. Trimming shortened V by 3 bases and J by 3 bases, and 9 bases separated the two germline ends. CDR3 bases: TGTGCCAGCTCACCTTCGGGAGTCTACGAGCAGTACTTC. Its protein is CASSPSGVYEQYF.

CDR3 in DNA: TGCGCCAGCAGTGAATTAGTTGGACAGGGGCATGGCTACACCTTC. Amino acid sequence: CASSELVGQGHGYTF. The chain combines TRBV10-1 with TRBJ1-2, with 9 bases identical to TRBD1. Germline lookup yields CDR1 WNHNN and CDR2 SYGVQD (reference sequence). J was trimmed by 6 bases and V by 3 bases; bases with no gene match: 8. The CDR3 loop spans 15 amino acids.

The genes are TRBV9 and TRBJ2-1, with 9 bases matching TRBD2. CDR1 is SGDLS, CDR2 YYNGEE, per germline. V dropped 0 bases and J dropped 2; count of bases not matched to a gene: 6. The CDR3 consists of 17 residues. The CDR3 bases are TGTGCCAGCAGCGTAGCTCCTCCTAGCGGGACCTACAATGAGCAGTTCTTC. Its translation: CASSVAPPSGTYNEQFF.

The rearrangement links TRBV10-3 to TRBJ2-5; 8 nucleotides line up with TRBD2. Germline CDR1 ENHRY, CDR2 SYGVKD. The CDR3 totals 12 residues. Trimming at V came to 6 bases and at J to 5 bases, leaving 2 bases not matched to a gene. DNA of the CDR3: TGTGCCATCAGCCGCGGGGGGGAGACCCAGTACTTC. This translates into CAISRGGETQYF.

This chain joins TRBV9 and TRBJ1-2; D is unresolved. Germline CDR1 reads SGDLS; CDR2 reads YYNGEE. With 0 bases removed from V and 2 bases from J, the gap between germline ends came to 11 bases. This CDR3 is built from 15 residues. This CDR3 is CASSVDGGINYGYTF. The CDR3 DNA sequence: TGTGCCAGCAGCGTAGATGGAGGGATAAACTATGGCTACACCTTC.

The chain combines TRBV4-2 with TRBJ2-4; 10 nucleotides line up with TRBD1. The CDR3 extends over 15 amino acids. J was trimmed by 9 bases and V by 0 bases; bases with no gene match: 5. CDR1 and CDR2 (germline): LGHNA, YNFKEQ. The DNA of the CDR3 is TGTGCCAGCAGCCAAGATGACAGGGGGCAGCGCATTCAGTACTTC. It encodes CASSQDDRGQRIQYF.

The chain is built from TRBV28 and TRBJ1-1, with 8 bases that match TRBD1. Germline V gives CDR1 MDHEN, CDR2 SYDVKM. The CDR3 extends over 14 amino acids. J gave up 5 bases and V 6 bases, and 8 bases lay outside the gene matches. The CDR3 protein is CASSSTGGRTEAFF. DNA of the CDR3: TGTGCCAGCAGCAGCACAGGGGGGCGTACTGAAGCTTTCTTT.

This clone was seen more than once but under ten times. The chain employs TRBV3-1 (or the pseudogene TRBV3-2) and TRBJ1-4; TRBD1 matches 8 bases. The CDR3 length is 17 residues. After removal of 4 bases from V and 0 bases from J, the junction contained 7 bases not matched to a gene. Germline V gene data show CDR1 as LGHDT and CDR2 as YNNKEL (reference sequence). CDR3 DNA: TGTGCCAGCAGCCCAGGACAGGGCTTTTCAACTAATGAAAAACTGTTTTTT. It yields the protein CASSPGQGFSTNEKLFF.

The table lists this clone with a few counts. J is TRBJ2-1 and V is TRBV6-5; 9 nucleotides align to TRBD1. V shed 2 bases and J 1 base; nucleotides not matched to a gene: 3. Germline CDR1 MNHEY, CDR2 SVGAGI. This CDR3 comprises 16 residues. The CDR3 is CASSYGQGRSYNEQFF. CDR3 nucleotide sequence: TGTGCCAGCAGTTACGGACAGGGGCGATCCTACAATGAGCAGTTCTTC.

The chain is built from TRBV12-3 or TRBV12-4 and TRBJ1-4; D gene uncertain. Trimming removed 3 bases from V and 8 bases from J, with 4 bases in between. The CDR3 spans 11 residues. The DNA of the CDR3 is TGTGCCAGCAGTTTCTCGGAAAAACTGTTTTTT. The encoded protein is CASSFSEKLFF.

In this sample, this clone turned up once. The chain links TRBV6-1 to TRBJ1-5, with D perhaps TRBD1 (5 bases). Germline CDR1 MNHNS, CDR2 SASEGT. Trimming stripped 3 bases from V and 0 bases from J, with 9 bases between. CDR3 length: 15 amino acids. This CDR3 reads CASSERGRSNQPQHF. CDR3 sequence (DNA): TGTGCCAGCAGTGAGCGGGGCCGTAGCAATCAGCCCCAGCATTTT.

V gene TRBV3-1 (or the pseudogene TRBV3-2) combines with J gene TRBJ2-2, with a weak D call TRBD1 (5 bases). In germline, CDR1 is LGHDT, CDR2 YNNKEL (reference sequence). This CDR3 has 14 amino acids. V was trimmed by 1 base and J by 5 bases, leaving 8 bases between them. The CDR3 nucleotides read TGTGCCAGCAGCCAAGGGCAGGGAACCGGGGAGCTGTTTTTT. It translates to CASSQGQGTGELFF.

This chain connects TRBV4-1 to TRBJ2-3, with D possibly TRBD1 on 6 matching bases. CDR1 MGHRA and CDR2 YSYEKL come from the germline V gene. The CDR3 loop spans 15 amino acids. V lost 1 base, J lost 4 bases, and 12 bases lay in between. The CDR3 sequence: CASSQVVRGPDTQYF. The CDR3 DNA sequence: TGCGCCAGCAGCCAAGTCGTCAGGGGTCCAGATACGCAGTATTTT.

The chain uses TRBV5-6 and TRBJ2-7; D perhaps matches TRBD2 (6 bases). V lost 3 bases and J lost 6, with 10 bases in between. CDR3 length: 12 residues. Germline V gives CDR1 SGHDT, CDR2 YYEEEE. In DNA, the CDR3 is TGTGCCAGCAGCTCCCTGGAGGGCGAGCAGTACTTC. This encodes CASSSLEGEQYF.

The chain links TRBV29-1 to TRBJ1-6, with D maybe TRBD1 (5 bases). V shed 6 bases and J shed 5 bases, with 11 bases lying between them. Germline CDR1 reads SQVTM; CDR2 reads ANQGSEA. The CDR3 sequence is 13 residues long. The CDR3 region has the DNA TGCAGCGTAGGGGATCTCAATAATTCACCCCTCCACTTT. It yields the protein CSVGDLNNSPLHF.

The chain employs TRBV5-1 and TRBJ2-1, with D perhaps TRBD1 (5 bases). V gave up 5 bases and J gave up 5 bases, with 17 bases separating them. Germline V lookup: CDR1 SGHRS, CDR2 YFSETQ. The CDR3 sequence is 15 residues long. The CDR3 is CASRRSLQENNEQFF. DNA of the CDR3: TGCGCCAGCAGGCGAAGCTTACAGGAAAACAATGAGCAGTTCTTC.

The chain uses TRBV19 and TRBJ2-7; 7 bases are a match to TRBD2. CDR1 is LNHDA and CDR2 is SQIVND in the germline V gene (reference sequence). The CDR3 has 13 residues. V was pared by 6 bases and J by 7 bases, with 9 bases of the junction left unmatched. CDR3 bases: TGTGCCAGTAGGAAATGGGCGGGGGAAGAGCAGTACTTC. It specifies CASRKWAGEEQYF.

The J gene is TRBJ2-3, the V gene TRBV9, with unresolved D. This CDR3 is built from 15 residues. Germline CDR1 SGDLS, CDR2 YYNGEE. V gave up 0 bases and J gave up 2 bases, with 10 bases separating them. CDR3 DNA sequence: TGTGCCAGCAGCGTAGCGGTCTATTCCACAGATACGCAGTATTTT. As protein: CASSVAVYSTDTQYF. Variable domain in full (rest from reference TRBV9 and TRBJ2-3): DSGVTQTPKHLITATGQRVTLRCSPRSGDLSVYWYQQSLDQGLQFLIQYYNGEERAKGNILERFSAQQFPDLHSELNLSSLELGDSALYFCASSVAVYSTDTQYFGPGTRLTVL.

The chain uses TRBV2 and TRBJ2-6; D perhaps matches TRBD1 (5 bases). Trimming took off 6 bases at V and 0 bases at J, with 9 bases between the two ends. In germline, CDR1 is SNHLY, CDR2 FYNNEI. There are 15 residues in the CDR3. The CDR3 DNA follows: TGTGCCAGCAGGGCTGACAGCTCTGGGGCCAACGTCCTGACTTTC. It codes for CASRADSSGANVLTF.

This clone was seen just once. This chain's CDR3 is CASTQTEGAGETQYF. The CDR3 DNA reads as TGTGCCAGCACTCAGACGGAGGGGGCGGGAGAGACCCAGTACTTC. This chain connects TRBV6-5 to TRBJ2-5; perhaps TRBD1 as D (7 bases). Trimming left V 7 bases short and J 4 bases short, with 19 bases between. Germline lookup yields CDR1 MNHEY and CDR2 SVGAGI. This CDR3 contains 15 residues.

The chain links TRBV6-5 to TRBJ2-1, with D possibly matching TRBD2 (5 bases). This CDR3 spans 15 amino acids. Per the germline V gene, CDR1 is MNHEY and CDR2 is SVGAGI. Deletions cut 5 bases from V and 6 bases from J, with 17 bases between. DNA of the CDR3: TGTGCCAGCAGTCCTACAAACAAGAGGGCCAATGAGCAGTTCTTC. Protein product: CASSPTNKRANEQFF.

V gene TRBV28 combines with J gene TRBJ1-6, with TRBD1 as a possible D gene (5 bases). Germline assignment: CDR1 MDHEN and CDR2 SYDVKM. This CDR3 comprises 15 residues. The V gene lost 5 bases and the J gene lost 2 bases, with 10 bases spanning the gap. As DNA, the CDR3 is TGTGCCAGCAGTGGGCAGACAGCCTATAATTCACCCCTCCACTTT. The encoded protein is CASSGQTAYNSPLHF.

The chain has TRBV12-5 and TRBJ2-5, with 8 bases that match TRBD2. Germline loops: CDR1 LGHNT, CDR2 FRNRAP. The CDR3 contains 14 residues. The ends lost 4 bases at V and 4 bases at J; junction bases unmatched: 5. Here the CDR3 DNA reads TGTGCTAGTGGTTCCGGACTAGCTGGAGAGACCCAGTACTTC. Protein: CASGSGLAGETQYF. Full variable domain (rest looked up from reference TRBV12-5 and TRBJ2-5): DARVTQTPRHKVTEMGQEVTMRCQPILGHNTVFWYRQTMMQGLELLAYFRNRAPLDDSGMPKDRFSAEMPDATLATLKIQPSEPRDSAVYFCASGSGLAGETQYFGPGTRLLVL.